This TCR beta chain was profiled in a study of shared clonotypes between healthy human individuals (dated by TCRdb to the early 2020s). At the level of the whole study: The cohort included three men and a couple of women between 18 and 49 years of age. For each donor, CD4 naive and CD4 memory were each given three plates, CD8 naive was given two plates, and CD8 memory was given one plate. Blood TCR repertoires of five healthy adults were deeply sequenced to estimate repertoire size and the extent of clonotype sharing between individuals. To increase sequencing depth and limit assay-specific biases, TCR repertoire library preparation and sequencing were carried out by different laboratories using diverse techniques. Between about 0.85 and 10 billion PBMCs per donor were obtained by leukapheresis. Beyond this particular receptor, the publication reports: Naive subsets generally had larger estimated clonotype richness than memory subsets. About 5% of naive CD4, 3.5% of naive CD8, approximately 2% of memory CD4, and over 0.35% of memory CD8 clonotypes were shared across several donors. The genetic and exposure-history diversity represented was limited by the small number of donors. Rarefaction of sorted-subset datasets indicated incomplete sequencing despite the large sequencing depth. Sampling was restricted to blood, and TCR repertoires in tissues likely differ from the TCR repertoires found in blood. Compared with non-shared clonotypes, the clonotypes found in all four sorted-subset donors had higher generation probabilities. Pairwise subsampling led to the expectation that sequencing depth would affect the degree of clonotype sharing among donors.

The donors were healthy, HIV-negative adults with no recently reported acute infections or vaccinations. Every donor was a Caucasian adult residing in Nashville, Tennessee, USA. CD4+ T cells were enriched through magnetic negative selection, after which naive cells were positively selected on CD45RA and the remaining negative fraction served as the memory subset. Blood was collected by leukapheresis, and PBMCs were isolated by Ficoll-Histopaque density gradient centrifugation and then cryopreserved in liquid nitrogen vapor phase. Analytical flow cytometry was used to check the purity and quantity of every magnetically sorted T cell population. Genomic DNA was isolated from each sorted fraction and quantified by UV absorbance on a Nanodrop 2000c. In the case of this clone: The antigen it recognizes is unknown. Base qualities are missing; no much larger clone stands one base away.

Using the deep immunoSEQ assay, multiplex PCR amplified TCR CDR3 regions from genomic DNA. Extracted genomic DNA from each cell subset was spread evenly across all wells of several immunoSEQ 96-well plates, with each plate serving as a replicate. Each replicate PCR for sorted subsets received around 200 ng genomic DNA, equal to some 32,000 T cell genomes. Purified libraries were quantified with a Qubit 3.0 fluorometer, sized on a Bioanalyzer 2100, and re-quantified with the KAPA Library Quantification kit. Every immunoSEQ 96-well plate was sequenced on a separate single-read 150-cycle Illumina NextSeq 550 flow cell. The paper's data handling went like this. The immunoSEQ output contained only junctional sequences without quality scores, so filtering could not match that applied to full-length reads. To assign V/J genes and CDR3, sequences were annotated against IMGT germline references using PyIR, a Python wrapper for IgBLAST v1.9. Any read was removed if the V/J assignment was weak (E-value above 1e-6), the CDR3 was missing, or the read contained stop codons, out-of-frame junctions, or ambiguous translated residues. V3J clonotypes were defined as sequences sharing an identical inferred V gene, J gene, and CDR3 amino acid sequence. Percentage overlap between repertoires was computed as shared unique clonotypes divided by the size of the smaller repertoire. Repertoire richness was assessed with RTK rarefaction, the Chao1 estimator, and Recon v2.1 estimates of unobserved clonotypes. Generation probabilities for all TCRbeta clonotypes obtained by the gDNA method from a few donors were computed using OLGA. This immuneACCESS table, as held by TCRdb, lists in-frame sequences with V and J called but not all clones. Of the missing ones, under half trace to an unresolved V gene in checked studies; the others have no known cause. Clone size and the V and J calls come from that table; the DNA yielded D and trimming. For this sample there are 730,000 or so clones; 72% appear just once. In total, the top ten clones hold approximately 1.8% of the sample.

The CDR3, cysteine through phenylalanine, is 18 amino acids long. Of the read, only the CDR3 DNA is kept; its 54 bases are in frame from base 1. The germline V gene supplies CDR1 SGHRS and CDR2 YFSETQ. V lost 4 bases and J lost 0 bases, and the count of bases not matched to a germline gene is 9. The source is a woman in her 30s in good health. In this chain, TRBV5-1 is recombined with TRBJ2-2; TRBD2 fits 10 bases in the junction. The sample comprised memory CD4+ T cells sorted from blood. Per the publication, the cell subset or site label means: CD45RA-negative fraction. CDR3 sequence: CASSRSLAGDPNTGELFF. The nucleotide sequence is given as TGCGCCAGCAGCCGTTCTCTAGCGGGAGACCCGAACACCGGGGAGCTGTTTTTT.